The T cell receptor (beta chain) described here comes from a study of post-analysis software for immune sequencing data. Germline-derived CDR1 and CDR2 are MDHEN and SYDVKM. The CDR3 spans 13 residues. V lost 8 bases to trimming and J lost 4 bases, with 14 bases between them. The study's findings and limits: The study found TRBV5-6, TRBV5-1 and TRBV20-1 among five TRBV segments more frequent in patients than controls.

Unique molecular identifiers featured in each of the TCR beta cDNA libraries. TCRdb analysed the PCR reads with MiXCR anew, one entry per CDR3 protein. Among 250,000 to 300,000 distinct CDR3 sequences listed, about 38% were seen once. This clonotype has only a few counts. As yet, its antigen is unknown. The V and J genes are TRBV28 and TRBJ1-1; D remains unclear. The source material was blood. This clonotype was sampled from a girl aged 10 to 17 with multiple sclerosis. The CDR3, as DNA: TGTGCCAGCTTCACCGGGCGGAGCACTGAAGCTTTCTTT. It yields the protein CASFTGRSTEAFF.